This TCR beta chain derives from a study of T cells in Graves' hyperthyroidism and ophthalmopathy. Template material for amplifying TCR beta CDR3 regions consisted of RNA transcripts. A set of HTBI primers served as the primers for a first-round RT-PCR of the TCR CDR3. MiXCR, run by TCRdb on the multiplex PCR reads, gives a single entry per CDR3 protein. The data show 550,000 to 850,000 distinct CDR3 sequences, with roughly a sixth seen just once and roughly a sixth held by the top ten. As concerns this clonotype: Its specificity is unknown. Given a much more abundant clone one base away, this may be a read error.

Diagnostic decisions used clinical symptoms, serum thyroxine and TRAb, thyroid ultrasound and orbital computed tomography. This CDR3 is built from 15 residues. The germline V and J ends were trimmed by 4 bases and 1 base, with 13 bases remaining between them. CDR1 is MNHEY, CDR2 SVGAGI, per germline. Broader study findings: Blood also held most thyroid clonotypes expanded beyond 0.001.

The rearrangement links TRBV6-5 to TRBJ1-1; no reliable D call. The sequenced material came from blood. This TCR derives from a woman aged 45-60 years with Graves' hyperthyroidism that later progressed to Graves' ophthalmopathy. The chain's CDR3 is CASSSPELGNTEAFF. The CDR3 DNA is TGTGCCAGCAGTTCCCCGGAACTGGGGAACACTGAAGCTTTCTTT.